This section outlines one T cell receptor (beta chain) sequence together with its context. Its specificity is unknown. The data are from a study of beta chain features in type 1 diabetes. Overall study results and limits: Short templates might get an advantage during PCR, and this would be equal in patients and controls.

The authors obtained over 98% purity in all sorted populations. Isolated RNA was reverse transcribed in full, so expressed TCRB transcripts were sequenced. Profiled with immunoSEQ multiplex PCR; TCRdb holds only in-frame clones, not every one. The repertoire includes some 410,000 clones, about 15% of them detected once, and around 0.035% sits in the top ten. The germline V and J ends were trimmed by 0 bases and 6 bases, with 19 bases remaining between them. The V gene's germline CDR1 is LGHNA and CDR2 YSLEER. This CDR3 comprises 17 residues. Sequenced input: naive CD4+ T cells from blood. The TCR originated in a man aged 30 to 39 in good health. The chain carries TRBV4-3 and TRBJ2-3; D possibly matches TRBD1 or TRBD2 (6 bases each). Here the CDR3 DNA reads TGCGCCAGCAGCCAAGAGTTGGTCCACGGGGGCGGGGATACGCAGTATTTT. It encodes CASSQELVHGGGDTQYF.